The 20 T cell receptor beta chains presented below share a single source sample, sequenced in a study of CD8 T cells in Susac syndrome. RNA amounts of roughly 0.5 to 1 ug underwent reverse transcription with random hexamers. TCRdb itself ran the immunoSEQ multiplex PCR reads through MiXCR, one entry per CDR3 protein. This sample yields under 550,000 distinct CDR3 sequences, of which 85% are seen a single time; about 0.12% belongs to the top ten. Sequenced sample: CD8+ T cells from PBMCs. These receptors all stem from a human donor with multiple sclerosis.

CDR3 sequence reads: CSARTSGNTGELFF. CDR3 nucleotide sequence: TGCAGTGCTAGGACTAGCGGGAACACCGGGGAGCTGTTTTTT. The V call is TRBV20-1, the J call TRBJ2-2, with TRBD2 identical over 9 bases. The CDR3 sequence is 14 residues long. The V gene end was trimmed by 3 bases and the J gene end by 1 base; junction bases not matched to a gene: 0. CDR1 and CDR2 (germline): DFQATT, SNEGSKA (reference sequence).

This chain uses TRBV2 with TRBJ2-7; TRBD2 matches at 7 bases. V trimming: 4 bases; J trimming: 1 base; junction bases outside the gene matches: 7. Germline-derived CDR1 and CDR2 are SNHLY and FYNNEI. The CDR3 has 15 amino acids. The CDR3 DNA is TGTGCCAGCAGTGTTCCTGGGACTACATCCTACGAGCAGTACTTC. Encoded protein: CASSVPGTTSYEQYF.

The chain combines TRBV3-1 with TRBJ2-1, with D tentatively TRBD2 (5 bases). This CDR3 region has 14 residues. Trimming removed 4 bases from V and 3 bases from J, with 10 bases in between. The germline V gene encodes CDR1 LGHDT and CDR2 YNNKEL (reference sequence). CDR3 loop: CASSPGNIYNEQFF. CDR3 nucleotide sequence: TGTGCCAGCAGCCCGGGGAACATCTACAATGAGCAGTTCTTC.

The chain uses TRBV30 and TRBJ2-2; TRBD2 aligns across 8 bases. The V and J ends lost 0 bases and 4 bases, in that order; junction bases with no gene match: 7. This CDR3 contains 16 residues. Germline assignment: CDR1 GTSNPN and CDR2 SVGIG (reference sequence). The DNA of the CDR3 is TGTGCCTGGAGTGTAGAGCGGGGGCGGAGCACCGGGGAGCTGTTTTTT. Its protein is CAWSVERGRSTGELFF.

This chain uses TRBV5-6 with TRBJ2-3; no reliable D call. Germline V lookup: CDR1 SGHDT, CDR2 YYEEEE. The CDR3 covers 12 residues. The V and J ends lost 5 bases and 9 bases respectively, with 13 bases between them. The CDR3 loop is CASSYTSGTQYF. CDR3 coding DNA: TGTGCCAGCAGTTACACCTCCGGGACGCAGTATTTT.

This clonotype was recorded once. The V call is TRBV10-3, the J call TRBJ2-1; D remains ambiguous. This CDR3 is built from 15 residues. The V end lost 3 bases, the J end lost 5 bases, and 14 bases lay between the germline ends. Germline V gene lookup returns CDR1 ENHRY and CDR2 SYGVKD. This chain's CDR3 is CAISDGIASHNEQFF. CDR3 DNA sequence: TGTGCCATCAGTGACGGCATAGCTTCCCACAATGAGCAGTTCTTC.

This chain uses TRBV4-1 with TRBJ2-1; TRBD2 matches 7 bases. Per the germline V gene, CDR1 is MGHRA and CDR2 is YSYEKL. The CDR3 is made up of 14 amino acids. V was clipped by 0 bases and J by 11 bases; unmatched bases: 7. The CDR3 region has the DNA TGCGCCAGCAGCCAAGAGCCCGGGACTATCAAGCAGTTCTTC. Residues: CASSQEPGTIKQFF.

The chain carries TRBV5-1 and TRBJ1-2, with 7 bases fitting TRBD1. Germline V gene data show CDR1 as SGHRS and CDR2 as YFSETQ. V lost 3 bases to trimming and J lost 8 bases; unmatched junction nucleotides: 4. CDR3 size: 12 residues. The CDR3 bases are TGCGCCAGCAGCTCGACAGGGAAAGGCTACACCTTC. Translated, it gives CASSSTGKGYTF.

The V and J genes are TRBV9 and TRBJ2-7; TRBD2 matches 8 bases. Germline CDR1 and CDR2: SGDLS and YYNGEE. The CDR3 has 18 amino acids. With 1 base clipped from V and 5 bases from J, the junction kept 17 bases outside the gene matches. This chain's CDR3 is CASSVLSGGPSDFHEQYF. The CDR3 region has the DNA TGTGCCAGCAGCGTACTGTCGGGAGGGCCCTCGGATTTCCACGAGCAGTACTTC.

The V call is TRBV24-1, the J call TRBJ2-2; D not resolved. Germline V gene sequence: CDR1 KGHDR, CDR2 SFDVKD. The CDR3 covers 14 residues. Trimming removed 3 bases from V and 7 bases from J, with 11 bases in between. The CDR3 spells CATSDPTAYGELFF. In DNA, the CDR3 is TGTGCCACCAGTGATCCCACTGCGTACGGGGAGCTGTTTTTT.

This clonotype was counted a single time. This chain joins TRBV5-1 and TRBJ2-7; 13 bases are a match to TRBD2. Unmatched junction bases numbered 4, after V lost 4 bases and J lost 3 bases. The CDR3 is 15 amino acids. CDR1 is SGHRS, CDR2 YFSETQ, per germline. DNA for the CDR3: TGCGCCAGCAGCCGGACTAGCGGGGGTCTCTACGAGCAGTACTTC. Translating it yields CASSRTSGGLYEQYF.

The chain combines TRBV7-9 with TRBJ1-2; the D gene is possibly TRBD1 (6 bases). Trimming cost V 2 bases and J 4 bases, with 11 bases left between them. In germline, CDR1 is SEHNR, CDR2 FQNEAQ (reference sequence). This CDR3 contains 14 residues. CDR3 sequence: CASSLTGQPYGYTF. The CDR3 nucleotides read TGTGCCAGCAGCTTAACTGGACAGCCCTATGGCTACACCTTC.

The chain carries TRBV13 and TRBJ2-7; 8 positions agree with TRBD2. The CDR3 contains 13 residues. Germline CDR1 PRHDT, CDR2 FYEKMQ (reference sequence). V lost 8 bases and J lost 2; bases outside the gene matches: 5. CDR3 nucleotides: TGTGCCAGCCAGCGGGGGCTCACCTACGAGCAGTACTTC. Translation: CASQRGLTYEQYF.

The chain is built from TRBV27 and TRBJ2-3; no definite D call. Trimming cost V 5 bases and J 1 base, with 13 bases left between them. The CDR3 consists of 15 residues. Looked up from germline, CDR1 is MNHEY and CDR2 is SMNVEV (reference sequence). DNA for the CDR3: TGTGCCAGCAGTCCGCTAGAGGCGGGCACAGATACGCAGTATTTT. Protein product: CASSPLEAGTDTQYF.

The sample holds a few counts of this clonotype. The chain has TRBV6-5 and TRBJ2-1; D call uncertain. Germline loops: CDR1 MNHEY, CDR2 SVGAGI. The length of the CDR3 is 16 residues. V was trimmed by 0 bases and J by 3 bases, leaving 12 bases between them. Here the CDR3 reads CASSYSGVMSYNEQFF. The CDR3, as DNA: TGTGCCAGCAGTTACTCTGGGGTAATGAGCTACAATGAGCAGTTCTTC.

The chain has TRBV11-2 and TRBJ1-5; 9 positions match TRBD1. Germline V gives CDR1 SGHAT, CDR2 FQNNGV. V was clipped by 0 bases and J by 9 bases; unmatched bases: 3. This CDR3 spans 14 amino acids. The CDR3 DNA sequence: TGTGCCAGCAGCTTAGATACAGGGGGCCTGCCCCAGCATTTT. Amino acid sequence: CASSLDTGGLPQHF.

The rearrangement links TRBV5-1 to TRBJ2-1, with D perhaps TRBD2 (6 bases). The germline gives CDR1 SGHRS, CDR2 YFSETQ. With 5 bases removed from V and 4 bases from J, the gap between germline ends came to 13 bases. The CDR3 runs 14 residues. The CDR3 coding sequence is TGCGCCAGCAGTCTGCGGGATGAATACAATGAGCAGTTCTTC. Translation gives CASSLRDEYNEQFF.

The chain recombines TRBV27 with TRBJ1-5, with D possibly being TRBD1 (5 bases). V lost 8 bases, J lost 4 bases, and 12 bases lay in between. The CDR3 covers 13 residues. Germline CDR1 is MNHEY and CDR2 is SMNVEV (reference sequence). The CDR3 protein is CASAWTTNQPQHF. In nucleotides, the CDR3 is TGTGCCAGCGCCTGGACAACTAATCAGCCCCAGCATTTT.

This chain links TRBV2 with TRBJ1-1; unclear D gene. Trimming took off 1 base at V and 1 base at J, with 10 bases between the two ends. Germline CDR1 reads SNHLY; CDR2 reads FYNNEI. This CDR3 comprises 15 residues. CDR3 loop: CASSEVGVGNTEAFF. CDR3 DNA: TGTGCCAGCAGTGAAGTAGGTGTCGGGAACACTGAAGCTTTCTTT. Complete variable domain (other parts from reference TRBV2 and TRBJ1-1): EPEVTQTPSHQVTQMGQEVILRCVPISNHLYFYWYRQILGQKVEFLVSFYNNEISEKSEIFDDQFSVERPDGSNFTLKIRSTKLEDSAMYFCASSEVGVGNTEAFFGQGTRLTVV.

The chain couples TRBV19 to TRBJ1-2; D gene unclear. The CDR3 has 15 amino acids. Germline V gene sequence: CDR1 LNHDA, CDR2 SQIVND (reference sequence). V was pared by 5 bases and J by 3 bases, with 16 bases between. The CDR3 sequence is CASSVQTAEYYGYTF. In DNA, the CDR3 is TGTGCCAGTAGTGTCCAAACGGCGGAGTACTATGGCTACACCTTC.